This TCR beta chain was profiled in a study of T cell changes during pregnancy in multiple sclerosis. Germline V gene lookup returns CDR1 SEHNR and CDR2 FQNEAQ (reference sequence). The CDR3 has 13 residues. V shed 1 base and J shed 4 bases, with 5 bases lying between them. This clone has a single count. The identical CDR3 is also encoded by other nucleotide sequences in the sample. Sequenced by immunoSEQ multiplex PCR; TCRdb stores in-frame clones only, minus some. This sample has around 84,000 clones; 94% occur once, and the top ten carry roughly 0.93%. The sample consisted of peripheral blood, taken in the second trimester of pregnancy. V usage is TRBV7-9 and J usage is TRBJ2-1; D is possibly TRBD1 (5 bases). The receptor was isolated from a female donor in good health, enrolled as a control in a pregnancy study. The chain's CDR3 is CASSLGQYNEQFF. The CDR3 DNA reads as TGTGCCAGCAGCTTAGGACAGTACAATGAGCAGTTCTTC.